This T cell receptor beta chain comes out of a study of T cell changes during pregnancy in multiple sclerosis. Sequenced by immunoSEQ multiplex PCR; TCRdb stores in-frame clones only, minus some. The sample contains about 74,000 clones, roughly 93% of which appear only once. The sample consisted of peripheral blood, taken in the third trimester of pregnancy. This TCR was recovered from a female donor with multiple sclerosis, enrolled in a pregnancy study.

The DNA for the CDR3 is TGTGCCAGCAGTTCCTCCCTCCCCGGGAACACTGAAGCTTTCTTT. It is translated as CASSSSLPGNTEAFF. The chain couples TRBV6-5 to TRBJ1-1; D is ambiguous. The V gene's germline CDR1 is MNHEY and CDR2 SVGAGI. Trimming stripped 4 bases from V and 1 base from J, with 13 bases between. The CDR3 runs to 15 residues.